These T cell receptor beta chains were read from a single sample in a study of PD-L1 blockade in urothelial cancer. This table comes from immunoSEQ multiplex PCR, and its TCRdb copy is limited to in-frame clones, with some not included. Of about 57,000 clones listed, approximately 80% are singletons. The sequencing used PBMCs, collected around atezolizumab (anti-PD-L1) treatment. These TCRs come from a man between 65 and 85 years old with urothelial cancer. Each CDR3 is given with its conserved first and last residue. The order of the fields is CDR3 protein, CDR3 DNA, D gene, clone size, V gene, J gene. D genes are given only for firm matches. Rows may omit the clone size; those that give it use once, few, many or a size class.

CASSLDGGTSGANVLTF	TGCGCCAGCAGCTTGGACGGGGGGACGTCTGGGGCCAACGTCCTGACTTTC	TRBD2	NA	TRBV5-1	TRBJ2-6
CASSTRTGGGYTF	TGTGCCAGCAGCACCCGGACAGGTGGCGGCTACACCTTC	TRBD1	NA	TRBV7-2	TRBJ1-2
CASSYPRGRGTYEQYF	TGTGCCAGCAGTTACCCCCGGGGCAGGGGAACCTACGAGCAGTACTTC	NA	few	TRBV6-6	TRBJ2-7
CASMHLSEQYF	TGTGCCAGCATGCATCTCAGCGAGCAGTACTTC	NA	NA	TRBV6-1	TRBJ2-7
CASSRQVYTGELFF	TGTGCCAGCAGCAGACAGGTGTACACCGGGGAGCTGTTTTTT	NA	once	TRBV6-5	TRBJ2-2
CATSFGFGGNTEAFF	TGTGCCACCAGCTTCGGTTTCGGAGGGAACACTGAAGCTTTCTTT	NA	NA	TRBV15	TRBJ1-1
CASRQPGQANSYNEQFF	TGTGCCAGCAGGCAACCGGGACAGGCAAACTCCTACAATGAGCAGTTCTTC	TRBD1	NA	TRBV27	TRBJ2-1
CAWNRRQGETQYF	TGTGCCTGGAATCGGCGGCAAGGAGAGACCCAGTACTTC	NA	once	TRBV30	TRBJ2-5
CASSPAGPTAETQYF	TGTGCCAGCAGCCCGGCGGGGCCAACCGCGGAGACCCAGTACTTC	NA	NA	TRBV7-2	TRBJ2-5
CASSLDREGGGELFF	TGTGCCAGCAGCTTGGACAGGGAAGGGGGCGGGGAGCTGTTTTTT	NA	NA	TRBV5-4	TRBJ2-2
CASSLTTSGGARTQYF	TGCGCCAGCAGCCTTACGACTAGCGGGGGGGCCCGGACCCAGTACTTC	TRBD2	NA	TRBV5-1	TRBJ2-5
CASSLEAGGHVNEQFF	TGTGCCAGCAGCTTAGAAGCGGGGGGGCACGTTAATGAGCAGTTCTTC	TRBD2	NA	TRBV11-3	TRBJ2-1
CASSGSVVQGGEQYF	TGTGCCAGCAGTGGAAGTGTTGTTCAAGGGGGCGAGCAGTACTTC	NA	few	TRBV2	TRBJ2-7
CASSPPTGGNEQFF	TGTGCCAGCTCACCCCCGACGGGAGGCAATGAGCAGTTCTTC	TRBD2	NA	TRBV18	TRBJ2-1
CASKLASGGDTQYF	TGCGCCAGCAAGTTGGCTAGCGGGGGAGATACGCAGTATTTT	TRBD2	NA	TRBV5-1	TRBJ2-3
CASSRGTEAFF	TGTGCCAGCAGTAGGGGCACTGAAGCTTTCTTT	NA	few	TRBV6-6	TRBJ1-1
CAIGGFLNTEAFF	TGTGCCATCGGGGGCTTCTTGAACACTGAAGCTTTCTTT	NA	NA	TRBV10-3	TRBJ1-1
CASSFSRGAYEQYF	TGTGCCAGCAGTTTTAGCAGGGGGGCCTACGAGCAGTACTTC	NA	NA	TRBV27	TRBJ2-7
CASSAGPSGGEETQYF	TGTGCCAGCAGCGCCGGGCCTAGCGGGGGGGAAGAGACCCAGTACTTC	TRBD2	NA	TRBV9	TRBJ2-5
CASSSDYSGELFF	TGTGCCAGCAGCTCGGACTATTCCGGGGAGCTGTTTTTT	NA	NA	TRBV7-2	TRBJ2-2
CASGPTGTRTFETQYF	TGTGCTAGTGGTCCGACCGGGACACGAACTTTCGAGACCCAGTACTTC	NA	NA	TRBV12-5	TRBJ2-5
CASSTGEFEAFF	TGTGCCAGCAGTACAGGGGAGTTTGAAGCTTTCTTT	TRBD1	NA	TRBV2	TRBJ1-1
CASSPRRETARSGNTIYF	TGTGCCAGCTCACCAAGGAGAGAGACGGCCCGCTCTGGAAACACCATATATTTT	NA	NA	TRBV18	TRBJ1-3
CASSDHTGDQPQHF	TGCGCCAGCAGTGACCACACGGGGGATCAGCCCCAGCATTTT	NA	once	TRBV10-2	TRBJ1-5
CASSLTSGGTGEQFF	TGTGCCAGCAGCCTCACTAGCGGGGGGACCGGTGAGCAGTTCTTC	TRBD2	NA	TRBV11-3	TRBJ2-1
CASSPHLQGAPQNIQYF	TGTGCCAGCAGTCCCCACCTACAGGGGGCTCCCCAAAACATTCAGTACTTC	TRBD1	few	TRBV27	TRBJ2-4
CASSQAGRSSTDTQYF	TGCGCCAGCAGCCAGGCGGGACGTTCGAGCACAGATACGCAGTATTTT	NA	NA	TRBV4-1	TRBJ2-3
CASSLVVDQGATRSYEQYF	TGTGCCAGCAGCTTGGTGGTGGACCAGGGGGCTACGCGCTCCTACGAGCAGTACTTC	TRBD1	NA	TRBV5-8	TRBJ2-7
CASSPGQGPFYGYTF	TGTGCCAGCTCACCAGGGCAGGGGCCGTTCTATGGCTACACCTTC	NA	NA	TRBV18	TRBJ1-2
CASRDFSYEQYF	TGTGCCAGCCGGGACTTCTCCTACGAGCAGTACTTC	NA	NA	TRBV6-1	TRBJ2-7
CAWRALHPSPLHF	TGTGCCTGGAGGGCCCTTCACCCATCACCCCTCCACTTT	NA	once	TRBV30	TRBJ1-6
CASSLGSVSDTQYF	TGTGCCAGCAGCTTAGGTAGCGTATCCGATACGCAGTATTTT	NA	NA	TRBV7-6	TRBJ2-3
CASSIDLSTGQQETQYF	TGTGCCAGTAGTATAGATTTAAGTACGGGACAACAAGAGACCCAGTACTTC	NA	NA	TRBV19	TRBJ2-5
CASSLELRTEAFF	TGTGCCAGCAGCTTGGAATTGCGCACTGAAGCTTTCTTT	NA	NA	TRBV5-8	TRBJ1-1
CASSKDAAEQYF	TGCGCCAGCAGCAAAGATGCGGCAGAGCAGTACTTC	NA	NA	TRBV5-1	TRBJ2-7
CASSNTGGNSPLHF	TGTGCCAGTAGTAATACAGGGGGTAATTCACCCCTCCACTTT	TRBD1	NA	TRBV19	TRBJ1-6